Following are 23 T cell receptor beta chains from one sample sequenced in a study of T cell repertoires in cytomegalovirus infection. TCRdb passed the reads through MiXCR, listing each CDR3 protein once. The table records 570,000 or so distinct CDR3 sequences, about 40% of them present only once. No antigen is known for these receptors. Sequenced material: cultured PBMCs, taken from culture after CMV antigen stimulation. These receptor sequences come from a human donor in good health (CMV status not recorded). Some clones in this sample may be carry-over from other donors' samples.

The rearrangement joins TRBV19 to TRBJ2-3; D is perhaps TRBD1 (6 bases). V was cut by 4 bases and J by 0 bases, with 14 bases left in between. Germline loops: CDR1 LNHDA, CDR2 SQIVND (reference sequence). The CDR3 has 16 residues. CDR3 in amino acids: CASSRRTVTSTDTQYF. The CDR3 coding sequence is TGTGCCAGTAGTAGACGGACAGTTACTAGCACAGATACGCAGTATTTT.

V gene TRBV11-3 combines with J gene TRBJ2-3; 7 bases agree with TRBD2. The germline gives CDR1 SGHNT, CDR2 YENEEA. The J segment lost 1 base and the V segment lost 3 bases, leaving 7 bases of the junction unmatched. The CDR3 covers 16 residues. The CDR3 nucleotides read TGTGCCAGCAGCTTGGGGAGGGAATTCCGCACAGATACGCAGTATTTT. This codes for CASSLGREFRTDTQYF.

This clonotype was counted at least ten times. The rearrangement uses TRBV19 and TRBJ2-2; no clear D gene. The CDR3 loop spans 13 amino acids. V shed 5 bases and J shed 7 bases, with 11 bases lying between them. Germline V gives CDR1 LNHDA, CDR2 SQIVND (reference sequence). CDR3 nucleotide sequence: TGTGCCAGTAGTCTTAGAAGTCTCGGGGAGCTGTTTTTT. This codes for CASSLRSLGELFF.

The gene calls are TRBV19 and TRBJ1-5; D uncertain. Trimming took 6 bases from V and 7 from J, leaving 16 bases between them. CDR1 is LNHDA, CDR2 SQIVND, per germline (reference sequence). The CDR3 runs 14 residues. The CDR3 sequence: CASRFLSGGQPQHF. Here the CDR3 DNA reads TGTGCCAGTAGATTCCTAAGCGGTGGGCAGCCCCAGCATTTT.

The rearrangement joins TRBV7-8 to TRBJ1-1; D is possibly TRBD1 (5 bases). The CDR3 extends over 15 amino acids. Germline CDR1 and CDR2: SGHVS and FQNEAQ. The V and J ends lost 2 bases and 3 bases respectively, with 13 bases between them. The CDR3 loop is CASSLISGLDTEAFF. In nucleotides, the CDR3 is TGTGCCAGCAGCTTAATTTCGGGACTCGACACTGAAGCTTTCTTT. Supplemented by reference TRBV7-8 and TRBJ1-1, the full variable domain reads GAGVSQSPRYKVAKRGQDVALRCDPISGHVSLFWYQQALGQGPEFLTYFQNEAQLDKSGLPSDRFFAERPEGSVSTLKIQRTQQEDSAVYLCASSLISGLDTEAFFGQGTRLTVV.

A word on this clonotype: Its ends do not fully match the called genes, so a read error is possible. The chain links TRBV7-6 to TRBJ1-1, with D unclear. Per the germline V gene, CDR1 is SGHVS and CDR2 is FNYEAQ. This CDR3 is built from 15 residues. In nucleotides, the CDR3 is TGTGCCAGCAGCTTAAAAAGGGTGGGGAACACTGAAGCTTGCTTT. Translating it yields CASSLKRVGNTEACF.

The chain uses TRBV7-2 and TRBJ2-1, with D maybe TRBD2 (5 bases). The V end was cut by 5 bases, the J end by 9 bases, with 17 bases between. Germline V CDR1 and CDR2: SGHTA, FQGNSA. The length of the CDR3 is 14 residues. The CDR3: CASSPGAGYGEQFF. In nucleotides, the CDR3 is TGTGCCAGCAGCCCAGGCGCGGGTTACGGTGAGCAGTTCTTC.

V is TRBV12-5 and J is TRBJ2-2; tentative D call: TRBD2 (5 bases). The V gene lost 5 bases and the J gene lost 3 bases, with 19 bases spanning the gap. This CDR3 region has 17 residues. Germline V gene lookup returns CDR1 LGHNT and CDR2 FRNRAP. The CDR3 coding sequence is TGTGCTAGTGGTCCCCAGGACTTCAAGCGGTACACCGGGGAGCTGTTTTTT. Its translation is CASGPQDFKRYTGELFF.

This clonotype was seen many times. CDR3 in DNA: TGTGCCAGCAGCTTATCTTTGTATCGGAGAAGGATCGGGTACACTGAAGCTTTCTTT. Its protein product is CASSLSLYRRRIGYTEAFF. The rearrangement uses TRBV7-2 and TRBJ1-1; D gene unclear. The CDR3 sequence is 19 residues long. V was trimmed by 2 bases and J by 3 bases, leaving 25 bases between them. Germline CDR1 SGHTA, CDR2 FQGNSA.

This chain joins TRBV7-2 and TRBJ2-1, with 10 bases that match TRBD1. The V segment lost 4 bases and the J segment 9 bases; nucleotides outside the gene matches: 6. The CDR3 contains 14 residues. Germline V lookup: CDR1 SGHTA, CDR2 FQGNSA. The CDR3 is CASSSDRGRGEQFF. Here the CDR3 DNA reads TGTGCCAGCAGCTCCGACAGGGGGCGCGGTGAGCAGTTCTTC.

The sample holds many counts of this clonotype. V and J are TRBV7-6 and TRBJ2-1; D uncertain. CDR1 is SGHVS and CDR2 is FNYEAQ in the germline V gene. This CDR3 has 11 residues. Trimming took off 5 bases at V and 5 bases at J, with 4 bases between the two ends. This CDR3 reads CASSQHNEQFF. Here the CDR3 DNA reads TGTGCCAGCAGCCAACACAATGAGCAGTTCTTC.

In its sample, this clonotype was seen a few times. The chain is built from TRBV7-8 and TRBJ2-5; possible D gene TRBD2, 7 bases. Germline V gives CDR1 SGHVS, CDR2 FQNEAQ. V lost 5 bases and J lost 5, with 21 bases in between. The CDR3 has 16 amino acids. Here the CDR3 reads CASSQSTRGGVETQYF. The CDR3 DNA follows: TGTGCCAGCAGCCAGAGCACGAGGGGGGGGGTGGAGACCCAGTACTTC.

This clonotype was counted a few times. CDR3 nucleotide sequence: TGTGCCAGCGGGGGGCAAGAGACCCAGTACTTC. It codes for CASGGQETQYF. This chain links TRBV2 with TRBJ2-5; D might be TRBD2 (6 bases). Germline-derived CDR1 and CDR2 are SNHLY and FYNNEI. The CDR3 sequence is 11 residues long. V lost 8 bases and J 2 bases, leaving 6 bases between the germline ends.

This chain connects TRBV20-1 to TRBJ2-7; 9 nucleotides align to TRBD1. Germline V gene data show CDR1 as DFQATT and CDR2 as SNEGSKA (reference sequence). V was clipped by 4 bases and J by 4 bases; unmatched bases: 2. The CDR3 runs 12 residues. The CDR3 nucleotides read TGCAGTGCTACGGGACAGGGTTACGAGCAGTACTTC. Its protein product is CSATGQGYEQYF.

This rearrangement joins TRBV24-1 to TRBJ1-1; D ambiguous. This CDR3 contains 17 residues. Deletions cut 1 base from V and 7 bases from J, with 21 bases between. Germline loops: CDR1 KGHDR, CDR2 SFDVKD. CDR3 loop: CATSDLEVGPGSIEAFF. The CDR3 region has the DNA TGTGCCACCAGTGATTTAGAGGTGGGCCCTGGTTCTATTGAAGCTTTCTTT.

This clonotype was counted once. This chain connects TRBV20-1 to TRBJ1-2; D uncertain. The V gene lost 4 bases and the J gene lost 4 bases, with 10 bases spanning the gap. The CDR3 sequence is 12 residues long. CDR1 and CDR2 from the germline V gene are DFQATT and SNEGSKA (reference sequence). The CDR3, as DNA: TGCAGTGCTACCCCGCAGGTCTATGGCTACACCTTC. Translating gives CSATPQVYGYTF.

In DNA form, the CDR3 reads TGTGCCAGCACCCGGGAGGGAGAGCAGTTCTTC. It specifies CASTREGEQFF. V and J are TRBV6-1 and TRBJ2-1, with 8 bases identical to TRBD2. After removal of 7 bases from V and 10 bases from J, the junction contained 3 bases not matched to a gene. The CDR3 is made up of 11 amino acids. CDR1 is MNHNS, CDR2 SASEGT, per germline.

This sequence joins TRBV27 and TRBJ2-2, with D perhaps assigned TRBD1 or TRBD2 (5 bases each). The V gene lost 2 bases and the J gene lost 6 bases, with 13 bases spanning the gap. Per germline, CDR1 MNHEY and CDR2 SMNVEV (reference sequence). This CDR3 region has 15 residues. CDR3 residues: CASSLSEGIAGELFF. The CDR3 DNA follows: TGTGCCAGCAGTTTAAGCGAGGGGATCGCCGGGGAGCTGTTTTTT.

This clonotype was seen many times. The chain joins TRBV7-2 to TRBJ2-3, with D unresolved. Germline V gene data show CDR1 as SGHTA and CDR2 as FQGNSA. There are 15 residues in the CDR3. Trimming stripped 6 bases from V and 2 bases from J, with 15 bases between. This CDR3 is CASSGIPIFTDTQYF. DNA for the CDR3: TGTGCCAGCAGTGGGATTCCAATCTTCACAGATACGCAGTATTTT.

This chain uses TRBV7-8 with TRBJ2-3; 8 bases align to TRBD2. Germline CDR1 and CDR2: SGHVS and FQNEAQ. V was pared by 7 bases and J by 0 bases, with 12 bases of the junction left unmatched. This CDR3 has 17 residues. CDR3 amino acids: CASNLGRASGSTDTQYF. The CDR3 DNA sequence: TGTGCCAGCAATCTAGGGAGGGCTAGCGGGAGCACAGATACGCAGTATTTT.

This clonotype has only one observation. The chain couples TRBV5-1 to TRBJ2-5; 9 nucleotides match TRBD1. V dropped 4 bases and J dropped 4; count of bases not matched to a gene: 5. This CDR3 spans 14 amino acids. The germline gives CDR1 SGHRS, CDR2 YFSETQ. CDR3 in amino acids: CASSIGTGRETQYF. CDR3 DNA sequence: TGCGCCAGCAGCATCGGGACAGGGAGAGAGACCCAGTACTTC.

The chain is built from TRBV6-8 and TRBJ2-7; TRBD2 matches 8 bases. The CDR3 loop spans 14 amino acids. Trimming took 4 bases from V and 1 from J; bases not matched to a gene: 3. Germline CDR1 MNHGY, CDR2 SAAAGT. The CDR3 here is CASSLLAESYEQYF. CDR3 in DNA: TGTGCCAGCAGTTTACTAGCGGAATCCTACGAGCAGTACTTC.

V is TRBV7-2 and J is TRBJ2-3; 12 bases fit TRBD2. This CDR3 is built from 16 residues. The V gene's germline CDR1 is SGHTA and CDR2 FQGNSA. The ends lost 2 bases at V and 3 bases at J; junction bases unmatched: 3. This CDR3 reads CASSLLAGGKTDTQYF. The CDR3 DNA reads TGTGCCAGCAGCTTACTAGCGGGGGGGAAAACAGATACGCAGTATTTT. The full variable domain, rest sourced from reference TRBV7-2 and TRBJ2-3, is GAGVSQSPSNKVTEKGKDVELRCDPISGHTALYWYRQSLGQGLEFLIYFQGNSAPDKSGLPSDRFSAERTGGSVSTLTIQRTQQEDSAVYLCASSLLAGGKTDTQYFGPGTRLTVL.